The 21 T cell receptor beta chains below were found in one sample sequenced in a study of control samples from healthy donors and cancer patients. Sequenced by immunoSEQ multiplex PCR; TCRdb stores in-frame clones only, minus some. This table holds fewer than 120,000 clones, more than 75% found once. Sequencing was performed on PBMCs. The receptors originated from a woman in her fifties or sixties with lung cancer.

The CDR3 DNA sequence: TGCGCCAGCAGGGAGGATCACAGCTACGAGCAGTACTTC. This gives the protein CASREDHSYEQYF. This rearrangement joins TRBV10-2 to TRBJ2-7, with D perhaps TRBD2 (5 bases). This CDR3 has 13 residues. V lost 6 bases, J lost 3 bases, and 12 bases lay in between. Germline CDR1 WSHSY, CDR2 SAAADI.

The chain has TRBV29-1 and TRBJ1-1; 7 nucleotides line up with TRBD1. CDR3 length: 13 amino acids. Germline CDR1 is SQVTM and CDR2 is ANQGSEA. V gave up 2 bases and J gave up 1 base; unmatched junction bases: 1. CDR3 nucleotides: TGCAGCGTTGAACGACAGGGGAACACTGAAGCTTTCTTT. Protein product: CSVERQGNTEAFF.

The CDR3 nucleotides are TGTGCCAGCAGTCCCGGGACAGGTTTTTCCTACGAGCAGTACTTC. Its translation: CASSPGTGFSYEQYF. The chain employs TRBV6-5 and TRBJ2-7, with 8 bases that match TRBD1. The CDR3 is made up of 15 amino acids. Germline-derived CDR1 and CDR2 are MNHEY and SVGAGI. Trimming at V came to 5 bases and at J to 1 base, leaving 7 bases not matched to a gene.

V gene TRBV28 combines with J gene TRBJ2-6; TRBD1 matches at 8 bases. The CDR3 runs 19 residues. The junction had 11 bases not matched to a gene; V was cut back by 4 bases and J by 0 bases. From germline, CDR1 is MDHEN and CDR2 SYDVKM. Here the CDR3 reads CASSSAWTGPSSGANVLTF. In DNA, the CDR3 is TGTGCCAGCAGTTCCGCGTGGACAGGGCCCAGCTCTGGGGCCAACGTCCTGACTTTC.

The chain is built from TRBV28 and TRBJ1-5; D is ambiguous. The V gene lost 4 bases and the J gene lost 0 bases, with 13 bases spanning the gap. CDR3 size: 16 residues. Germline loops: CDR1 MDHEN, CDR2 SYDVKM. CDR3 DNA: TGTGCCAGCAGTTCTCTCCGCGACACTAGCAATCAGCCCCAGCATTTT. This translates into CASSSLRDTSNQPQHF.

The chain joins TRBV14 to TRBJ1-2, with 7 bases lining up with TRBD1. V shed 4 bases and J 10 bases; nucleotides not matched to a gene: 15. CDR1 SGHDN and CDR2 FVKESK come from the germline V gene. The CDR3 is 15 residues long. The CDR3: CASSRSHQRGQNYTF. The CDR3 DNA reads TGTGCCAGCAGCCGCTCACATCAAAGGGGACAGAACTACACCTTC.

The V and J genes are TRBV7-8 and TRBJ2-5; a weak D match, TRBD1 (6 bases). CDR3 size: 14 residues. V was trimmed by 0 bases and J by 5 bases, leaving 10 bases between them. Looked up from germline, CDR1 is SGHVS and CDR2 is FQNEAQ. This CDR3 reads CASSLATGWETQYF. The DNA of the CDR3 is TGTGCCAGCAGCTTAGCGACAGGCTGGGAGACCCAGTACTTC.

The chain has TRBV6-1 and TRBJ2-5; 8 positions agree with TRBD1. The germline CDR1 and CDR2 sequences are MNHNS and SASEGT. This CDR3 spans 16 amino acids. Trimming took 4 bases from V and 4 from J; bases not matched to a gene: 11. DNA of the CDR3: TGTGCCAGCAGTGTCACCGGGACAGGTGAAGGAGAGACCCAGTACTTC. Translating it yields CASSVTGTGEGETQYF.

The rearrangement joins TRBV19 to TRBJ1-2; a possible D gene is TRBD1 (6 bases). The germline V gene encodes CDR1 LNHDA and CDR2 SQIVND (reference sequence). Trimming shortened V by 6 bases and J by 4 bases, and 18 bases separated the two germline ends. This CDR3 comprises 15 residues. CDR3 sequence: CASSWAGGASYGYTF. The CDR3 nucleotides are TGTGCCAGTAGCTGGGCGGGGGGCGCCAGCTATGGCTACACCTTC.

This rearrangement joins TRBV7-9 to TRBJ1-5; possibly TRBD1 for D (5 bases). Germline values: CDR1 SEHNR, CDR2 FQNEAQ (reference sequence). V lost 3 bases and J 3 bases, leaving 12 bases between the germline ends. The CDR3 sequence is 15 residues long. Written as DNA, the CDR3 is TGTGCCAGCAGCTTCTCCGGGGCTTCCAATCAGCCCCAGCATTTT. It codes for CASSFSGASNQPQHF.

The rearrangement joins TRBV10-3 to TRBJ1-2; the match to TRBD1 covers 7 bases. This CDR3 contains 14 residues. In germline, CDR1 is ENHRY, CDR2 SYGVKD. V shed 4 bases, J shed 0 bases, and the junction held 2 bases outside the gene matches. The CDR3 reads CAISGGQTNYGYTF. The CDR3 DNA is TGTGCCATCAGTGGGGGACAGACTAACTATGGCTACACCTTC.

The genes are TRBV24-1 and TRBJ1-3, with D hard to call. V lost 3 bases and J 11 bases, leaving 10 bases between the germline ends. CDR1 and CDR2 from the germline V gene are KGHDR and SFDVKD. The CDR3 runs to 12 residues. CDR3 bases: TGTGCCACCAGTGATACCGATGAAGCCATATATTTT. As protein: CATSDTDEAIYF.

A word on this clone: Other DNA sequences within the sample encode an identical CDR3. This chain joins TRBV9 and TRBJ1-1, with D uncertain. This CDR3 spans 13 amino acids. The V end lost 0 bases, the J end lost 5 bases, and 8 bases lay between the germline ends. Germline assignment: CDR1 SGDLS and CDR2 YYNGEE. In DNA form, the CDR3 reads TGTGCCAGCAGCGTAGGTGGGGAGACTGAAGCTTTCTTT. This gives the protein CASSVGGETEAFF.

The chain employs TRBV9 and TRBJ2-2; TRBD2 aligns across 7 bases. This CDR3 has 14 amino acids. V lost 6 bases to trimming and J lost 4 bases; unmatched junction nucleotides: 6. CDR1 SGDLS and CDR2 YYNGEE come from the germline V gene. CDR3 coding DNA: TGTGCCAGCACAAGGGGAGGGGTCACCGGGGAGCTGTTTTTT. This translates into CASTRGGVTGELFF.

The count of this clone is one. The chain joins TRBV19 to TRBJ1-6; a possible D gene is TRBD1 (6 bases). The germline V and J ends were trimmed by 5 bases and 0 bases, with 11 bases remaining between them. The CDR3 contains 16 residues. Germline-derived CDR1 and CDR2 are LNHDA and SQIVND (reference sequence). The CDR3 is CASSAQGSSYNSPLHF. The CDR3 nucleotides are TGTGCCAGTAGTGCCCAGGGGAGCTCCTATAATTCACCCCTCCACTTT.

CDR3 coding DNA: TGCGCCAGCAGCCCGGGGACATTCTCTAATGAAAAACTGTTTTTT. This encodes CASSPGTFSNEKLFF. This rearrangement joins TRBV5-1 to TRBJ1-4; D possibly corresponds to TRBD1 (6 bases). In germline, CDR1 is SGHRS, CDR2 YFSETQ. The ends were cut back, 4 bases at V and 3 bases at J, with 13 bases in the middle. This CDR3 has 15 amino acids.

This chain joins TRBV5-4 and TRBJ1-3, with D possibly matching TRBD1 (6 bases). V was pared by 2 bases and J by 0 bases, with 9 bases between. This CDR3 is 15 amino acids long. From germline, CDR1 is SGHNT and CDR2 YYREEE (reference sequence). The CDR3 bases are TGTGCCAGCAGCTTCGGCAGGGGCTCTGGAAACACCATATATTTT. It translates to CASSFGRGSGNTIYF.

The chain has TRBV7-9 and TRBJ1-4, with unresolved D. The CDR3 extends over 14 amino acids. Germline values: CDR1 SEHNR, CDR2 FQNEAQ (reference sequence). Trimming stripped 3 bases from V and 0 bases from J, with 5 bases between. The CDR3 DNA reads as TGTGCCAGCAGCTTGTCTGCAACTAATGAAAAACTGTTTTTT. It is translated as CASSLSATNEKLFF. The full variable domain, rest sourced from reference TRBV7-9 and TRBJ1-4, is DTGVSQNPRHKITKRGQNVTFRCDPISEHNRLYWYRQTLGQGPEFLTYFQNEAQLEKSRLLSDRFSAERPKGSFSTLEIQRTEQGDSAMYLCASSLSATNEKLFFGSGTQLSVL.

Only a few counts were recorded for this clone. The chain recombines TRBV7-9 with TRBJ2-5, with D uncertain. Germline V gives CDR1 SEHNR, CDR2 FQNEAQ (reference sequence). The CDR3 sequence is 14 residues long. V gave up 1 base and J gave up 5 bases, with 11 bases separating them. CDR3: CASSLESHVETQYF. DNA of the CDR3: TGTGCCAGCAGCTTAGAGTCCCATGTGGAGACCCAGTACTTC.

The chain recombines TRBV20-1 with TRBJ1-1; TRBD1 matches 10 bases. The germline V gene encodes CDR1 DFQATT and CDR2 SNEGSKA (reference sequence). This CDR3 contains 11 residues. After removal of 5 bases from V and 9 bases from J, the junction contained 3 bases not matched to a gene. CDR3 DNA: TGCAGTGCTTGGGACAGGGGACAAGCTTTCTTT. This translates into CSAWDRGQAFF.

This rearrangement joins TRBV30 to TRBJ2-5; D is undetermined. CDR1 and CDR2 (germline): GTSNPN, SVGIG (reference sequence). The length of the CDR3 is 12 residues. V lost 2 bases and J 1 base, leaving 5 bases between the germline ends. CDR3 nucleotides: TGTGCCTGGAGTCAGGTCCAAGAGACCCAGTACTTC. Protein sequence: CAWSQVQETQYF.